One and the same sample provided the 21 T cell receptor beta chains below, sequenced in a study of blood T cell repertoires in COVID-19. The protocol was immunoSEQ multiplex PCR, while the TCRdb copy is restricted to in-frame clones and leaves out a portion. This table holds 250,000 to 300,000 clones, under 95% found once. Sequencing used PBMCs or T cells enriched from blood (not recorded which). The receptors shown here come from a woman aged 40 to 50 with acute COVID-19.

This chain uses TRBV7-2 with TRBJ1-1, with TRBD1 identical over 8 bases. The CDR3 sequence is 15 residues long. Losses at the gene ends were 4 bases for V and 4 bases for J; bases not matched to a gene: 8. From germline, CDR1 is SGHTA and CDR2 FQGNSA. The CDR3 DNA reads TGTGCCAGCAGCTGGGCAGGGGGCGGGAGCACTGAAGCTTTCTTT. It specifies CASSWAGGGSTEAFF.

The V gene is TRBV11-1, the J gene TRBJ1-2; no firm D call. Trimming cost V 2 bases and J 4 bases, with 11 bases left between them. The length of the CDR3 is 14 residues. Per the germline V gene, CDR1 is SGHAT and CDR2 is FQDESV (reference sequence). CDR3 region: CASSLTVAGYGYTF. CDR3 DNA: TGTGCCAGCAGCTTAACGGTGGCAGGCTATGGCTACACCTTC.

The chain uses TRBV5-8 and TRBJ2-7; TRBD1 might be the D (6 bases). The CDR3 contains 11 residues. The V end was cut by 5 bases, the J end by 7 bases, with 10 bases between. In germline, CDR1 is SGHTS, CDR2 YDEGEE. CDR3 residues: CASRQGEEQYF. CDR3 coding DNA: TGTGCCAGCAGACAGGGTGAGGAGCAGTACTTC.

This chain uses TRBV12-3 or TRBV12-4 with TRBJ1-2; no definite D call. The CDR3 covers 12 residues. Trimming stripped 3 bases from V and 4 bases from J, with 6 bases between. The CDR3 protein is CASSFAGYGYTF. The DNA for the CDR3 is TGTGCCAGCAGTTTCGCGGGCTATGGCTACACCTTC.

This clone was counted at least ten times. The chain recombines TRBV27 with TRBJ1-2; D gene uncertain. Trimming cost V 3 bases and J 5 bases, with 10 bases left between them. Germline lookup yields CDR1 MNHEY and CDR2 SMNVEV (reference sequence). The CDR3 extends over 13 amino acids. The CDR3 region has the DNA TGTGCCAGCAGTTTGGTTAACGGGTATGGCTACACCTTC. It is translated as CASSLVNGYGYTF.

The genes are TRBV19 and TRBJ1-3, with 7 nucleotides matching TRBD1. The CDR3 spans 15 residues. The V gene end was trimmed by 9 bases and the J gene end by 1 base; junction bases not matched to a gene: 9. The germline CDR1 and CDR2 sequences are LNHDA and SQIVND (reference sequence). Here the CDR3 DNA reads TGTGCCAGCCTTCGGACAGGCTGGTCTGGAAACACCATATATTTT. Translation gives CASLRTGWSGNTIYF.

The CDR3 sequence is CATSTGRWGPENEKLFF. CDR3 DNA sequence: TGTGCCACCAGCACTGGACGGTGGGGGCCCGAAAATGAAAAACTGTTTTTT. The gene calls are TRBV15 and TRBJ1-4, with D possibly being TRBD1 (6 bases). The CDR3 is 17 amino acids. The V and J ends lost 4 bases and 5 bases respectively, with 20 bases between them. Germline V gene data show CDR1 as LNHNV and CDR2 as YYDKDF (reference sequence).

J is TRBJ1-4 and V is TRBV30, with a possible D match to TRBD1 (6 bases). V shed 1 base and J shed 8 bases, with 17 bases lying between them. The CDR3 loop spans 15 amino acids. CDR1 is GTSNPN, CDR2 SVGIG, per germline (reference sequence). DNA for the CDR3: TGTGCCTGGAGTGCAATACAGGGAGTAGGGGAAAAACTGTTTTTT. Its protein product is CAWSAIQGVGEKLFF.

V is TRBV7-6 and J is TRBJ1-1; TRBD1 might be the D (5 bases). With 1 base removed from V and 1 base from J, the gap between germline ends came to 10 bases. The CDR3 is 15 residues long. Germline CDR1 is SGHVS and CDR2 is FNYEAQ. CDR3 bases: TGTGCCAGCAGCTTAGGGGAGGGGACGAACACTGAAGCTTTCTTT. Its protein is CASSLGEGTNTEAFF.

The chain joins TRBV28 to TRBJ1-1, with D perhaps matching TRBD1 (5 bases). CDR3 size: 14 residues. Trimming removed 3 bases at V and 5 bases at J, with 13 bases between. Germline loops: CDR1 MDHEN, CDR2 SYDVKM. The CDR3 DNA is TGTGCCAGCAGTTTTCGCAGGGTCGGGACTGAAGCTTTCTTT. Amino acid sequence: CASSFRRVGTEAFF.

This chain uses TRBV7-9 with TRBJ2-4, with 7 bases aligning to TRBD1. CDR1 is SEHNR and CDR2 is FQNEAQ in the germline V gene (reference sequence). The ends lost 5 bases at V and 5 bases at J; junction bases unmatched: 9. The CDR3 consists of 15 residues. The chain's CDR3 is CASSPLDRAENIQYF. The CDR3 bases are TGTGCCAGCAGCCCACTAGACAGGGCAGAAAACATTCAGTACTTC.

This CDR3 reads CATSDRGQVPEKLFF. The CDR3 DNA follows: TGTGCCACCAGTGATAGGGGACAGGTCCCTGAAAAACTGTTTTTT. The chain joins TRBV24-1 to TRBJ1-4; 8 nucleotides agree with TRBD1. The CDR3 consists of 15 residues. Germline V gene lookup returns CDR1 KGHDR and CDR2 SFDVKD. Losses at the gene ends were 3 bases for V and 7 bases for J; bases not matched to a gene: 6.

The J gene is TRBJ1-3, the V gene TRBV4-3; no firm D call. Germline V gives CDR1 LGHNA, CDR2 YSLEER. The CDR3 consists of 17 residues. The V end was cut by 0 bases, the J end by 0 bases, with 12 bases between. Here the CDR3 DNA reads TGCGCCAGCAGCCAAGAACTAATCATAATCTCTGGAAACACCATATATTTT. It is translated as CASSQELIIISGNTIYF.

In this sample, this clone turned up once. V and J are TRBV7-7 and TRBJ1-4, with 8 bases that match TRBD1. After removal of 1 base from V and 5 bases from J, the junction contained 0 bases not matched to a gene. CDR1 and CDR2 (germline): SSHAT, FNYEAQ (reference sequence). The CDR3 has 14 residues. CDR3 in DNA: TGTGCCAGCAGCTTAGGACAGGGGAATGAAAAACTGTTTTTT. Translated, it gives CASSLGQGNEKLFF.

CDR3 sequence: CASRTPGSDRPITPWETQYF. In DNA, the CDR3 is TGTGCCAGCAGGACACCAGGTTCGGATCGGCCGATTACCCCATGGGAGACCCAGTACTTC. The rearrangement joins TRBV21-1 to TRBJ2-5; TRBD1 was called by the table and not checked on the DNA. TRBV21-1 is a documented pseudogene. This CDR3 has 20 amino acids.

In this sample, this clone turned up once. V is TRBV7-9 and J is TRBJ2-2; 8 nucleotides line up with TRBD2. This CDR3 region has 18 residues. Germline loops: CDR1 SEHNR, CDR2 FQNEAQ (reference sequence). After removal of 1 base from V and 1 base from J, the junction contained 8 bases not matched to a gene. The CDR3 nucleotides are TGTGCCAGCAGCTTAGTGCTTAGCGGGGCCGTGAACACCGGGGAGCTGTTTTTT. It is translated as CASSLVLSGAVNTGELFF.

The chain's CDR3 is CASSQNFGQGRDGYTF. The CDR3 DNA reads TGTGCCAGCAGCCAAAATTTCGGACAGGGACGAGATGGCTACACCTTC. The chain uses TRBV7-8 and TRBJ1-2; TRBD1 aligns across 8 bases. The germline gives CDR1 SGHVS, CDR2 FQNEAQ. The V and J ends lost 5 bases and 6 bases, in that order; junction bases with no gene match: 14. This CDR3 contains 16 residues.

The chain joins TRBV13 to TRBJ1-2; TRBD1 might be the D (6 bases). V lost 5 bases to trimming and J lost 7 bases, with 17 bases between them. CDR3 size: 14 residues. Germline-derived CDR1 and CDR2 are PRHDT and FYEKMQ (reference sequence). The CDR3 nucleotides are TGTGCCAGCAGCGATTCCAGGGGTGCGACTGGCTACACCTTC. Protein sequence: CASSDSRGATGYTF.

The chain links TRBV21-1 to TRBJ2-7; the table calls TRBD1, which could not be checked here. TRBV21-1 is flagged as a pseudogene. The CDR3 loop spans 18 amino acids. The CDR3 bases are TGTGCCAGCCCCCCCCCTTCCTATGACAGGCCACATCTCTACGAGCAGTACTTC. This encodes CASPPPSYDRPHLYEQYF.

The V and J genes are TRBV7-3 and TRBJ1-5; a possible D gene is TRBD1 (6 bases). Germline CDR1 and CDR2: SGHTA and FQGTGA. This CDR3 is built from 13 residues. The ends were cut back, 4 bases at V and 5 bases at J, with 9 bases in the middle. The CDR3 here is CASSWGPHQPQHF. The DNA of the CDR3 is TGTGCCAGCAGCTGGGGGCCGCATCAGCCCCAGCATTTT.

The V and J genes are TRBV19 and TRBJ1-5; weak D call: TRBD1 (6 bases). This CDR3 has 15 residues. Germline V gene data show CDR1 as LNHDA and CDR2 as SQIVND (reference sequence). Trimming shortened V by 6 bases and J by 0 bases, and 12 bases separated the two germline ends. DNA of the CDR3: TGTGCCAGTAGCAGACCGGGACATAGCAATCAGCCCCAGCATTTT. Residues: CASSRPGHSNQPQHF. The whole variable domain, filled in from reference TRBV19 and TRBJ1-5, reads DGGITQSPKYLFRKEGQNVTLSCEQNLNHDAMYWYRQDPGQGLRLIYYSQIVNDFQKGDIAEGYSVSREKKESFPLTVTSAQKNPTAFYLCASSRPGHSNQPQHFGDGTRLSIL.